This TCR beta chain was obtained from a study of blood T cell repertoires in COVID-19 (TCRdb year 2020). Notes on the research overall: Collaborator samples came from the United States, Italy and Spain and covered acute and convalescent phases of COVID-19. Samples came from the ongoing ImmuneRACE study (first 160 participants) plus 1,254 subjects from 6 global collaborators. The repertoires were made available in a free public database intended to serve as a resource for research on the immune response to SARS-CoV-2. Subjects who had been exposed to COVID-19, were actively infected with it, or had recovered from it provided the deeply sampled blood TCRbeta repertoires that made up the dataset. The sample metadata nearly always contained a de-identified subject ID, COVID-19 status, age in years and sex. The material from the prospective study consisted of cDNA or gDNA derived from T cells, B-cell-depleted T cells, or PBMCs. Where available, HLA class I and class II types were taken from metadata supplied by the sample provider and were not determined by assay-based typing. Broader findings and caveats from the paper: The amount of clinical and demographic metadata varied by source and participant and was provided uncurated.

Ends trimmed: V by 4 bases, J by 2 bases; bases unmatched to a gene: 5. The CDR3 measures 16 amino acids from cysteine to phenylalanine. The CDR3 DNA has 48 bases and is translated from base 1. CDR1 MNHEY and CDR2 SMNVEV were looked up in the germline V gene (reference sequence). In Seattle, one collaborating source enrolled patients while the infection was active and tracked those patients longitudinally over the course of disease. Whole blood was collected in K2EDTA tubes by collaborating institutions according to the institutions' own protocols. For TCRbeta analysis, collaborators shipped samples as frozen whole blood, isolated PBMCs, or DNA extracted from either of those sample types. Concerning this clone: The antigen it binds to is not known. No clone much larger than this one lies a single base away; base qualities are absent.

The immunoSEQ Assay, a bias-controlled multiplex PCR, was used to amplify TCRbeta CDR3 regions from genomic DNA. The study's processing was this. Nucleated cell counts per sample were estimated from amplification of reference gene primers within the assay. To quantify the absolute abundance of each unique TCRbeta CDR3 rearrangement, sequence reads were collapsed and filtered. For each sample, productive Simpson clonality was calculated as the square root of Simpson's diversity index across productive rearrangements. TCRdb mirrors the immuneACCESS table, restricted to in-frame sequences. Some clones are absent from its copies; in checked studies, under half trace to an unresolved V gene, and the reason for the others is unknown. V, J and clone size are taken as reported in that table, and D and trimming were inferred from the DNA itself. The sample contains 120,000 or so clones, roughly 90% of them found a single time. The top ten clones comprise 3.8% of the sample.

Sequencing input: peripheral blood. This receptor was taken from a woman aged 55-70 years with COVID-19, enrolled during active disease. The chain is made from TRBV27 and TRBJ2-2, with 9 central nucleotides matching TRBD2. The nucleotide sequence reads TGTGCCAGCAGTTCTCAACTAGCGGGTAACACCGGGGAGCTGTTTTTT. Its product reads: CASSSQLAGNTGELFF.